Listed here are 23 T cell receptor beta chains from one sample, sequenced in a study of T and B cells in COVID-19 patients. BIOMED2 TRB-A/B primer pools were used in multiplex TRB PCR. TCRdb re-derived calls from the multiplex PCR reads in MiXCR, one entry per CDR3 protein. The sample consists of 6,000 or so distinct CDR3 sequences, 27% of them appearing once. From blood, roughly 220-550 ng of genomic DNA served as TRB template. The specimen sequenced was blood. Receptor source: a human donor with active COVID-19. The donor label of this sample is uncertain.

This clonotype qualifies as medium-sized. The chain combines TRBV29-1 with TRBJ2-7; D unclear. CDR3 length equals 12 residues. Germline V CDR1 and CDR2: SQVTM, ANQGSEA. The V gene lost 7 bases and the J gene lost 0 bases, with 10 bases spanning the gap. The CDR3 bases are TGCAGCGCCACGGCGTCCTCCTACGAGCAGTACTTC. It translates to CSATASSYEQYF.

This chain connects TRBV19 to TRBJ2-6; tentatively, D is TRBD2 (5 bases). This CDR3 region has 16 residues. The germline V gene encodes CDR1 LNHDA and CDR2 SQIVND (reference sequence). With 9 bases removed from V and 4 bases from J, the gap between germline ends came to 19 bases. The DNA of the CDR3 is TGTGCCAGCAGCTTTGGCCCGGGGTCCGGGGCCAACGTCCTGACTTTC. This codes for CASSFGPGSGANVLTF.

Relative to its sample, this clonotype is medium-sized. The V and J genes are TRBV27 and TRBJ2-5; TRBD1 agrees at 8 bases. The CDR3 covers 14 residues. V was clipped by 4 bases and J by 5 bases; unmatched bases: 6. Looked up from germline, CDR1 is MNHEY and CDR2 is SMNVEV (reference sequence). CDR3: CASSSPGDRETQYF. Written as DNA, the CDR3 is TGTGCCAGCAGTTCCCCGGGGGACAGGGAGACCCAGTACTTC.

The chain combines TRBV12-3 or TRBV12-4 with TRBJ2-7; a weak D match, TRBD2 (5 bases). Trimming removed 9 bases from V and 1 base from J, with 13 bases in between. The CDR3 extends over 13 amino acids. The CDR3 sequence: CASSRGRSYEQYF. CDR3 sequence (DNA): TGTGCCAGTAGCCGGGGAAGGTCCTACGAGCAGTACTTC.

This chain uses TRBV19 with TRBJ1-1; the D gene is possibly TRBD1 (5 bases). V lost 4 bases to trimming and J lost 0 bases, with 12 bases between them. The germline gives CDR1 LNHDA, CDR2 SQIVND (reference sequence). CDR3 length: 15 residues. The CDR3 loop is CASSRGGGLNTEAFF. CDR3 nucleotides: TGTGCCAGTAGTAGGGGGGGGGGATTGAACACTGAAGCTTTCTTT. Supplemented by reference TRBV19 and TRBJ1-1, the full variable domain reads DGGITQSPKYLFRKEGQNVTLSCEQNLNHDAMYWYRQDPGQGLRLIYYSQIVNDFQKGDIAEGYSVSREKKESFPLTVTSAQKNPTAFYLCASSRGGGLNTEAFFGQGTRLTVV.

This chain's CDR3 is CASSTQGPEQFF. The CDR3 region has the DNA TGTGCCAGCAGTACCCAGGGTCCTGAGCAGTTCTTC. The gene calls are TRBV6-5 and TRBJ2-1; tentative D call: TRBD1 (5 bases). V shed 5 bases and J shed 9 bases, with 11 bases lying between them. CDR3 length: 12 amino acids. The germline V gene encodes CDR1 MNHEY and CDR2 SVGAGI.

In its sample, this clonotype is medium-sized. CDR3 DNA sequence: TGTGCCAGCAGTTTATTACTAGCGGGTGTTAATGAGCAGTTCTTC. It is translated as CASSLLLAGVNEQFF. This chain connects TRBV27 to TRBJ2-1, with 9 bases fitting TRBD2. This CDR3 comprises 15 residues. The germline V gene has CDR1 MNHEY and CDR2 SMNVEV (reference sequence). Unmatched junction bases numbered 5, after V lost 1 base and J lost 7 bases.

The rearrangement uses TRBV5-1 and TRBJ2-7; 8 bases are a match to TRBD1. CDR3 length: 14 amino acids. CDR1 SGHRS and CDR2 YFSETQ come from the germline V gene. V lost 4 bases to trimming and J lost 2 bases; unmatched junction nucleotides: 5. This CDR3 is CASSAGQGAYEQYF. CDR3 nucleotides: TGCGCCAGCAGCGCCGGACAGGGTGCCTACGAGCAGTACTTC. Drawing the rest from reference TRBV5-1 and TRBJ2-7, the complete variable domain is KAGVTQTPRYLIKTRGQQVTLSCSPISGHRSVSWYQQTPGQGLQFLFEYFSETQRNKGNFPGRFSGRQFSNSRSEMNVSTLELGDSALYLCASSAGQGAYEQYFGPGTRLTVT.

This clonotype is deemed medium-sized. The CDR3 spells CASSLFGFNSGANVLTF. The CDR3 DNA is TGTGCCAGCAGCTTGTTCGGGTTTAACTCTGGGGCCAACGTCCTGACTTTC. The rearrangement links TRBV5-6 to TRBJ2-6; D not resolved. The CDR3 loop spans 17 amino acids. Germline CDR1 SGHDT, CDR2 YYEEEE. The ends were cut back, 1 base at V and 0 bases at J, with 11 bases in the middle.

This clonotype has more than one count but fewer than ten. The chain links TRBV13 to TRBJ1-1; the D gene is possibly TRBD1 (5 bases). Trimming pared 5 bases from V and 1 base from J, leaving 14 bases between. The germline V gene has CDR1 PRHDT and CDR2 FYEKMQ (reference sequence). The CDR3 consists of 15 residues. The chain's CDR3 is CASSPGLQGNTEAFF. CDR3 nucleotides: TGTGCCAGCAGCCCCGGCCTGCAGGGGAACACTGAAGCTTTCTTT.

By sample fraction, this clonotype is medium-sized. This sequence joins TRBV30 and TRBJ1-2, with D uncertain. The CDR3 totals 12 residues. V lost 4 bases, J lost 2 bases, and 8 bases lay in between. CDR1 is GTSNPN and CDR2 is SVGIG in the germline V gene (reference sequence). The CDR3 loop is CAWTQKNYGYTF. The CDR3 coding sequence is TGTGCCTGGACTCAGAAAAACTATGGCTACACCTTC.

The V gene is TRBV5-4, the J gene TRBJ2-1; D may be TRBD1 (5 bases). V lost 2 bases, J lost 4 bases, and 13 bases lay in between. Germline CDR1 SGHNT, CDR2 YYREEE (reference sequence). The CDR3 has 15 residues. The CDR3 reads CASSLSRDRYNEQFF. The CDR3, as DNA: TGTGCCAGCAGCTTAAGTCGTGACAGATACAATGAGCAGTTCTTC.

The gene calls are TRBV19 and TRBJ2-1, with 15 nucleotides matching TRBD2. This CDR3 is built from 21 residues. The germline gives CDR1 LNHDA, CDR2 SQIVND (reference sequence). Germline trimming cut 3 bases from V and 0 bases from J; bases unmatched to any gene: 12. The chain's CDR3 is CASSISGTSGGSLSSYNEQFF. CDR3 nucleotides: TGTGCCAGTAGTATCTCCGGGACTAGCGGGGGGTCACTGAGCTCCTACAATGAGCAGTTCTTC.

Relative to its sample, this clonotype is medium-sized. The chain links TRBV27 to TRBJ2-7, with D possibly being TRBD1 (5 bases). Germline lookup yields CDR1 MNHEY and CDR2 SMNVEV (reference sequence). The CDR3 has 15 residues. V lost 1 base to trimming and J lost 3 bases, with 13 bases between them. The CDR3 region is CASSLYRQLNYEQYF. The CDR3 region has the DNA TGTGCCAGCAGTTTATATCGACAGTTAAACTACGAGCAGTACTTC.

The J gene is TRBJ2-7, the V gene TRBV4-2, with a possible D match to TRBD2 (6 bases). The germline CDR1 and CDR2 sequences are LGHNA and YNFKEQ. This CDR3 is built from 18 residues. Trimming removed 0 bases from V and 0 bases from J, with 18 bases in between. The DNA for the CDR3 is TGTGCCAGCAGCCAAGATTTTTCGACGGGAGTGAGCTCCTACGAGCAGTACTTC. Residues: CASSQDFSTGVSSYEQYF.

The chain joins TRBV7-9 to TRBJ1-3; D not certain. Trimming shortened V by 5 bases and J by 6 bases, and 20 bases separated the two germline ends. The CDR3 has 16 residues. In germline, CDR1 is SEHNR, CDR2 FQNEAQ (reference sequence). The CDR3 DNA follows: TGTGCCAGCAGCGCAACCCGGGGAAGTTTGGAAAACACCATATATTTT. Translated: CASSATRGSLENTIYF.

V gene TRBV7-4 combines with J gene TRBJ1-1; D is unresolved. Germline-derived CDR1 and CDR2 are SGHVT and SQSDAQ. The CDR3 has 15 amino acids. Between the trimmed V and J ends, which lost 5 bases and 7 bases, there was a span of 20 bases. The CDR3 region has the DNA TGTGCCAGCAGCCAGCTGGGCCGGGATCGGGGTGAAGCTTTCTTT. Protein sequence: CASSQLGRDRGEAFF.

This clonotype qualifies as medium-sized. This sequence joins TRBV19 and TRBJ2-7; perhaps TRBD1 as D (6 bases). Germline-derived CDR1 and CDR2 are LNHDA and SQIVND (reference sequence). This CDR3 is built from 15 residues. The ends were cut back, 5 bases at V and 4 bases at J, with 18 bases in the middle. CDR3 residues: CASSRSDGQGYEQYF. The CDR3 DNA is TGTGCCAGTAGTCGTTCGGACGGGCAGGGGTACGAGCAGTACTTC. Variable domain in full (rest from reference TRBV19 and TRBJ2-7): DGGITQSPKYLFRKEGQNVTLSCEQNLNHDAMYWYRQDPGQGLRLIYYSQIVNDFQKGDIAEGYSVSREKKESFPLTVTSAQKNPTAFYLCASSRSDGQGYEQYFGPGTRLTVT.

As concerns this clonotype: Being one base from a much bigger clone, this may be a read error. The chain has TRBV6-2 or TRBV6-3 and TRBJ1-1, with no clear D. This CDR3 is 13 amino acids long. V was trimmed by 8 bases and J by 0 bases, leaving 10 bases between them. CDR1 is MNHEY, CDR2 SVGEGT, per germline. The CDR3 spells CASGPQLNTEAFF. The CDR3, as DNA: TGTGCCAGCGGCCCGCAGCTGAACACTGAAGCTTTCTTT.

On this clonotype: A read error may explain this, as a much larger clone is one base away. V usage is TRBV19 and J usage is TRBJ1-1; tentative D call: TRBD1 (6 bases). The germline gives CDR1 LNHDA, CDR2 SQIVND (reference sequence). The CDR3 extends over 15 amino acids. The CDR3 loop reads CSSTDRSPMNTEAFF. The CDR3 nucleotides read TGTTCCAGTACAGACAGGTCACCCATGAACACTGAAGCTTTCTTT. Complete variable domain (other parts from reference TRBV19 and TRBJ1-1): DGGITQSPKYLFRKEGQNVTLSCEQNLNHDAMYWYRQDPGQGLRLIYYSQIVNDFQKGDIAEGYSVSREKKESFPLTVTSAQKNPTAFYLCSSTDRSPMNTEAFFGQGTRLTVV.

By share of the sample, this clonotype is medium-sized. J is TRBJ1-2 and V is TRBV29-1; D not resolved. The V gene's germline CDR1 is SQVTM and CDR2 ANQGSEA. The CDR3 covers 11 residues. V lost 4 bases to trimming and J lost 0 bases, with 3 bases between them. CDR3 region: CSVASNYGYTF. The CDR3 DNA sequence: TGCAGCGTTGCATCTAACTATGGCTACACCTTC. Full variable domain (missing parts from reference TRBV29-1 and TRBJ1-2): SAVISQKPSRDICQRGTSLTIQCQVDSQVTMMFWYRQQPGQSLTLIATANQGSEATYESGFVIDKFPISRPNLTFSTLTVSNMSPEDSSIYLCSVASNYGYTFGSGTRLTVV.

In this sample, this clonotype is medium-sized (0.01 to 0.1%). The chain links TRBV19 to TRBJ1-5, with D perhaps matching TRBD1 (6 bases). The CDR3 loop spans 17 amino acids. Germline V lookup: CDR1 LNHDA, CDR2 SQIVND (reference sequence). V lost 3 bases and J lost 1, with 16 bases in between. This CDR3 reads CASSIYSGGQSNQPQHF. As DNA, the CDR3 is TGTGCCAGTAGTATCTACAGTGGCGGACAGAGCAATCAGCCCCAGCATTTT.

J is TRBJ2-2 and V is TRBV20-1; tentatively, D is TRBD1 (5 bases). The CDR3 length is 15 residues. The V and J ends lost 6 bases and 3 bases respectively, with 17 bases between them. In germline, CDR1 is DFQATT, CDR2 SNEGSKA (reference sequence). Written as DNA, the CDR3 is TGCAGTGCCCAACCAGGGCGGCCAGACACCGGGGAGCTGTTTTTT. Its protein is CSAQPGRPDTGELFF.